This TCR beta chain was retrieved from a study of T-cell reconstitution after alpha-beta-depleted transplantation in children. CDR3 length equals 15 residues. V was clipped by 5 bases and J by 10 bases; unmatched bases: 6. Germline loops: CDR1 PRHDT, CDR2 FYEKMQ (reference sequence). Unique molecular identifiers were built into the TCRbeta library. From the PCR reads, TCRdb called clonotypes with MiXCR, one entry per CDR3 protein. The sample holds fewer than 550,000 distinct CDR3 sequences, 11% seen once. The source was PBMCs from the stem cell graft donor, collected from the stem cell graft. The chain employs TRBV13 and TRBJ2-3; TRBD2 matches at 16 bases. This TCR was sampled from a human donor who donated a stem cell graft to a child with acute myeloid leukemia. This CDR3 is CASSSPGTSGRAQYF. As DNA, the CDR3 is TGTGCCAGCAGCAGCCCCGGGACTAGCGGGAGGGCGCAGTATTTT.